This T cell receptor (beta chain) was sequenced during a study of cytomegalovirus exposure and HLA in healthy donors. The data were produced by immunoSEQ multiplex PCR, yet TCRdb's version contains in-frame clones alone and is incomplete. Here the sample spans about 310,000 clones, approximately 85% being singletons. Germline V CDR1 and CDR2: SGHTA, FQGNSA. The V gene end was trimmed by 5 bases and the J gene end by 6 bases; junction bases not matched to a gene: 3. CDR3 size: 14 residues. As for this clone: Its cognate antigen is unknown.

Study results and caveats: The study flagged some 170 TCR beta chains as cytomegalovirus-associated.

Sequenced sample: PBMCs. The chain couples TRBV7-2 to TRBJ1-4, with 10 bases lining up with TRBD1. The TCR sequence derives from a man aged 30-40 years in good health and CMV-seronegative. CDR3 coding DNA: TGTGCCAGCAGCGCCGACAGGGGGCATGAAAAACTGTTTTTT. Protein product: CASSADRGHEKLFF. Full variable domain (outside the CDR3, taken from reference TRBV7-2 and TRBJ1-4): GAGVSQSPSNKVTEKGKDVELRCDPISGHTALYWYRQSLGQGLEFLIYFQGNSAPDKSGLPSDRFSAERTGGSVSTLTIQRTQQEDSAVYLCASSADRGHEKLFFGSGTQLSVL.